The entry that follows covers one T cell receptor (beta chain) sequence. These data belong to a study of cytomegalovirus exposure and HLA in healthy donors. This CDR3 is 16 amino acids long. V lost 2 bases and J 1 base, leaving 14 bases between the germline ends. Germline V gives CDR1 SGHRS, CDR2 YFSETQ. TCRdb's copy holds only in-frame clones and misses some; the assay was immunoSEQ multiplex PCR. The repertoire holds approximately 260,000 clones, with approximately 83% as singletons. The chain joins TRBV5-1 to TRBJ2-3; possible D gene TRBD2, 6 bases. Specimen: PBMCs. The sequence was collected from a woman between 25 and 40 years old in good health and CMV-seropositive. CDR3 bases: TGCGCCAGCAGCTTCACCCCGGGACTCCGCACAGATACGCAGTATTTT. This translates into CASSFTPGLRTDTQYF.